This T cell receptor (beta chain) is from a study of blood T cell repertoires in COVID-19. Whole-study context: Collection of acute and convalescent COVID-19 samples took place in the United States, Italy and Spain.

The age range of participants was about 18 to 100 years, with residence in about two dozen US areas. Assignment of participants to cohorts was predicated upon participant-reported clinical history. V was pared by 10 bases and J by 4 bases, with 21 bases between. There are 14 residues in the CDR3. Per the study methods: By means of reference gene primer amplification, nucleated cell counts were estimated. Sequencing was performed with immunoSEQ multiplex PCR; in TCRdb, only in-frame clones are kept and a portion is missing. V, J and clone size derive from that table, while D and trimming were established from the DNA sequence. The table shows more than 200,000 clones, with around 87% occurring only once.

Sequences were obtained from PBMCs or T cells enriched from blood (not recorded which). The chain uses TRBV5-3 and TRBJ2-7; possibly TRBD1 for D (6 bases). TRBV5-3 is recorded as an ORF, its role being uncertain. The sequence derives from a man younger than 40 in a cohort exposed to, infected with or recovered from COVID-19 (not recorded which). The CDR3 is CAGLGYQGPYEQYF. The CDR3 region has the DNA TGTGCCGGTCTAGGGTATCAGGGGCCTTACGAGCAGTACTTC.